Sequencing of this T cell receptor (beta chain) was carried out in a study of neurological immune-mediated disorders. Germline values: CDR1 DFQATT, CDR2 SNEGSKA (reference sequence). This CDR3 contains 13 residues. Trimming pared 5 bases from V and 8 bases from J, leaving 18 bases between. Synthesis of cDNA was performed by 5'RACE using 10-nucleotide random UMIs. Sequencing of 15-18 subjects in each run yielded over 170 million TCR-beta sequences. TCRdb re-analysed the 5' RACE reads in MiXCR, keeping a single row per CDR3 protein. The sample holds tens of thousands of distinct CDR3 sequences, about 3.7% seen once. General study points: TCR-beta repertoires seemed private in all groups, with no expanded CDR3 amino acid sequences shared. The authors found no clinical or MRI feature associated with the multiple sclerosis repertoire cluster.

This clonotype ranks as medium-sized. Its antigen is currently unknown. V and J are TRBV20-1 and TRBJ1-1; no clear D gene. The TCR sequence derives from a man between 60 and 70 years old with multiple sclerosis. The specimen sequenced was PBMCs. As DNA, the CDR3 is TGCAGTGCTTGGAAGGGAAAGGCTGACGAAGCTTTCTTT. Its translation: CSAWKGKADEAFF.